This paragraph reports one T cell receptor beta chain. These data come from a study of cytomegalovirus exposure and HLA in healthy donors. The method was immunoSEQ multiplex PCR; TCRdb's version includes in-frame clones alone and lacks a portion of them. The sample includes 120,000 to 150,000 clones, about 89% of them seen just once. The V end lost 6 bases, the J end lost 7 bases, and 17 bases lay between the germline ends. This CDR3 comprises 14 residues. CDR1 is MGHDK, CDR2 SYGVNS, per germline. The genes are TRBV25-1 and TRBJ2-3; possibly TRBD1 for D (6 bases). Specimen: PBMCs. This clonotype was obtained from a woman aged 18-29 years in good health and CMV-seropositive. The CDR3 protein is CASRRGTGRNTQYF. The DNA for the CDR3 is TGTGCCAGCAGGAGGGGGACGGGCCGCAATACGCAGTATTTT.